Presented here are 23 T cell receptor beta chains from one specimen sequenced in a study of CD8 T cells in ankylosing spondylitis. TCRdb redid the calling of the 5' RACE reads with MiXCR, one entry per CDR3 protein. The sample lists approximately 250,000 distinct CDR3 sequences, about 10% seen once, with less than 3% in the top ten. Sequences were obtained from blood, either unsorted or a sorted T cell fraction (not recorded which). The receptors were gathered from a male donor with ankylosing spondylitis or in good health (not recorded which).

Ten or more counts support this clonotype. The chain uses TRBV4-1 and TRBJ2-7, with 12 bases that match TRBD1. This CDR3 spans 16 amino acids. In germline, CDR1 is MGHRA, CDR2 YSYEKL. V was clipped by 1 base and J by 5 bases; unmatched bases: 6. The CDR3, as DNA: TGCGCCAGCAGCCAAGTGGGGGACAGGGGGCGGCACGAGCAGTACTTC. Protein sequence: CASSQVGDRGRHEQYF.

J is TRBJ2-3 and V is TRBV3-1; the D is unclear. The V end was cut by 4 bases, the J end by 5 bases, with 13 bases between. The germline V gene has CDR1 LGHDT and CDR2 YNNKEL (reference sequence). The CDR3 sequence is 14 residues long. The CDR3 loop is CASSLSPSRDTQYF. As DNA, the CDR3 is TGTGCCAGCAGCCTGTCACCCTCGCGAGATACGCAGTATTTT.

This clonotype was seen ten or more times. The chain is built from TRBV12-3 or TRBV12-4 and TRBJ1-6, with 10 bases lining up with TRBD1. V shed 5 bases, J shed 9 bases, and the junction held 7 bases outside the gene matches. The CDR3 sequence is 15 residues long. Here the CDR3 reads CASSPGGDRGSPLHF. CDR3 nucleotide sequence: TGTGCCAGCAGTCCGGGTGGGGACAGGGGTTCACCCCTCCACTTT.

Of note for this clonotype: As the CDR3 is not closed by the conserved phenylalanine or tryptophan, this likely results from a read error. This sequence joins TRBV20-1 and TRBJ1-1, with D tentatively TRBD1 (6 bases). CDR1 and CDR2 from the germline V gene are DFQATT and SNEGSKA (reference sequence). CDR3 length equals 16 residues. The ends were cut back, 1 base at V and 6 bases at J, with 21 bases in the middle. CDR3 in amino acids: CSARGRSHTGKPEAFY. The CDR3 coding sequence is TGCAGTGCTAGAGGACGTTCACATACAGGGAAACCTGAAGCTTTCTAT.

This clonotype appeared many times. The chain employs TRBV7-2 and TRBJ2-5; no clear D. V dropped 2 bases and J dropped 2 bases, with 9 bases sitting between them. Germline CDR1 and CDR2: SGHTA and FQGNSA. There are 14 residues in the CDR3. CDR3 loop: CASSLIVGQETQYF. The CDR3 DNA is TGTGCCAGCAGCTTAATCGTCGGGCAAGAGACCCAGTACTTC. Full variable domain (remainder filled in from reference TRBV7-2 and TRBJ2-5): GAGVSQSPSNKVTEKGKDVELRCDPISGHTALYWYRQSLGQGLEFLIYFQGNSAPDKSGLPSDRFSAERTGGSVSTLTIQRTQQEDSAVYLCASSLIVGQETQYFGPGTRLLVL.

This chain connects TRBV5-6 to TRBJ1-6; D is unresolved. CDR3 length: 17 amino acids. Trimming took off 2 bases at V and 8 bases at J, with 20 bases between the two ends. Germline lookup yields CDR1 SGHDT and CDR2 YYEEEE. The CDR3 DNA follows: TGTGCCAGCAGCTTTCTTCTGACCCCGTCAAGGGATTCACCCCTCCACTTT. Translating it yields CASSFLLTPSRDSPLHF.

This clonotype occurred many times. The chain is built from TRBV12-3 or TRBV12-4 and TRBJ1-2, with D hard to call. CDR3 length equals 15 residues. Trimming took off 6 bases at V and 3 bases at J, with 17 bases between the two ends. CDR3 protein: CASSPGPRRDYGYTF. The CDR3 coding sequence is TGTGCCAGCAGCCCCGGACCCCGGAGGGACTATGGCTACACCTTC.

This clonotype was observed at least ten times. The chain employs TRBV15 and TRBJ1-5; no definite D call. This CDR3 region has 8 residues. CDR1 and CDR2 from the germline V gene are LNHNV and YYDKDF (reference sequence). The CDR3 loop reads CSNQPQHF. CDR3 sequence (DNA): TGTAGCAATCAGCCCCAGCATTTT.

As regards this clonotype: This may stem from a read error, because a much larger clone lies one nucleotide away. The CDR3 DNA sequence: TGTGCCGGACAGCCTAGCGGGAGGAACAATGAGCAGTACTTC. Translated, it gives CAGQPSGRNNEQYF. This chain links TRBV7-9 with TRBJ2-7; 11 nucleotides align to TRBD2. V shed 11 bases and J 7 bases; nucleotides not matched to a gene: 13. From germline, CDR1 is SEHNR and CDR2 FQNEAQ (reference sequence). The CDR3 extends over 14 amino acids.

J is TRBJ2-5 and V is TRBV20-1; TRBD2 matches 12 bases. CDR3 length: 15 amino acids. Trimming at V came to 2 bases and at J to 2 bases, leaving 3 bases not matched to a gene. From germline, CDR1 is DFQATT and CDR2 SNEGSKA (reference sequence). The CDR3 spells CSARSGTSGQETQYF. The CDR3 DNA is TGCAGTGCTAGATCCGGGACTAGCGGGCAAGAGACCCAGTACTTC.

This sequence joins TRBV15 and TRBJ2-7, with D possibly TRBD2 on 5 matching bases. CDR3 length: 14 residues. Trimming pared 0 bases from V and 3 bases from J, leaving 9 bases between. Looked up from germline, CDR1 is LNHNV and CDR2 is YYDKDF (reference sequence). The DNA of the CDR3 is TGTGCCACCAGCAGAGATCAAACTAGCTACGAGCAGTACTTC. Translation: CATSRDQTSYEQYF. The full variable domain, with the rest looked up from reference TRBV15 and TRBJ2-7, is DAMVIQNPRYQVTQFGKPVTLSCSQTLNHNVMYWYQQKSSQAPKLLFHYYDKDFNNEADTPDNFQSRRPNTSFCFLDIRSPGLGDTAMYLCATSRDQTSYEQYFGPGTRLTVT.

This clonotype was seen a few times. The J gene is TRBJ1-6, the V gene TRBV28, with D unclear. The V end was cut by 5 bases, the J end by 7 bases, with 12 bases between. Germline V gene sequence: CDR1 MDHEN, CDR2 SYDVKM. The CDR3 spans 14 residues. CDR3 region: CASSSNQRNSPLHF. DNA of the CDR3: TGTGCCAGCAGTAGCAACCAGCGCAATTCACCCCTCCACTTT. The whole variable domain, remainder taken from reference TRBV28 and TRBJ1-6, is DVKVTQSSRYLVKRTGEKVFLECVQDMDHENMFWYRQDPGLGLRLIYFSYDVKMKEKGDIPEGYSVSREKKERFSLILESASTNQTSMYLCASSSNQRNSPLHFGNGTRLTVT.

This clonotype was seen many times. The CDR3 sequence: CASSAGDGNQPQHF. CDR3 bases: TGCGCCAGCAGCGCCGGGGACGGGAATCAGCCCCAGCATTTT. The chain has TRBV5-1 and TRBJ1-5; a weak D match, TRBD1 (5 bases). CDR1 is SGHRS and CDR2 is YFSETQ in the germline V gene. The germline V and J ends were trimmed by 4 bases and 4 bases, with 12 bases remaining between them. The CDR3 has 14 residues. Drawing the rest from reference TRBV5-1 and TRBJ1-5, the complete variable domain is KAGVTQTPRYLIKTRGQQVTLSCSPISGHRSVSWYQQTPGQGLQFLFEYFSETQRNKGNFPGRFSGRQFSNSRSEMNVSTLELGDSALYLCASSAGDGNQPQHFGDGTRLSIL.

This clonotype was detected ten times or more. V and J are TRBV6-5 and TRBJ2-2; 8 positions match TRBD2. Germline assignment: CDR1 MNHEY and CDR2 SVGAGI. Trimming removed 0 bases from V and 8 bases from J; junction bases left unmatched: 11. The CDR3 extends over 17 amino acids. The CDR3 bases are TGTGCCAGCAGTTACTCGGGCACTAGCGGACTATTGGGGGAGCTGTTTTTT. Protein: CASSYSGTSGLLGELFF.

This clonotype has at least ten counts. The V gene is TRBV20-1, the J gene TRBJ1-6, with 7 nucleotides matching TRBD1. The CDR3 runs to 14 residues. The junction had 10 bases not matched to a gene; V was cut back by 6 bases and J by 8 bases. Per germline, CDR1 DFQATT and CDR2 SNEGSKA (reference sequence). Written as DNA, the CDR3 is TGCAGTGCCCCCGGACAGGTGGGGGATTCACCCCTCCACTTT. Translating gives CSAPGQVGDSPLHF.

This clonotype was seen repeatedly, ten times or more. CDR3 DNA sequence: TGTGCCAGCAGTTCTGGCAGGGAGAGCGAGCAGTACTTC. This translates into CASSSGRESEQYF. The rearrangement links TRBV28 to TRBJ2-7, with D perhaps assigned TRBD1 or TRBD2 (5 bases each). Trimming shortened V by 4 bases and J by 6 bases, and 13 bases separated the two germline ends. The CDR3 runs 13 residues. Looked up from germline, CDR1 is MDHEN and CDR2 is SYDVKM.

The chain couples TRBV5-1 to TRBJ2-3; possibly TRBD1 or TRBD2 for D (5 bases each). The CDR3 length is 17 residues. Germline CDR1 SGHRS, CDR2 YFSETQ. V was trimmed by 6 bases and J by 4 bases, leaving 24 bases between them. CDR3 loop: CASTLLGRDQYPDTQYF. CDR3 in DNA: TGCGCCAGCACTCTCTTAGGCCGGGACCAGTATCCAGATACGCAGTATTTT. Full variable domain (rest looked up from reference TRBV5-1 and TRBJ2-3): KAGVTQTPRYLIKTRGQQVTLSCSPISGHRSVSWYQQTPGQGLQFLFEYFSETQRNKGNFPGRFSGRQFSNSRSEMNVSTLELGDSALYLCASTLLGRDQYPDTQYFGPGTRLTVL.

In nucleotides, the CDR3 is TGTGCCAGCAGCTTTTCAGGGGGCACTGAAGCTTTCTTT. Its translation is CASSFSGGTEAFF. V gene TRBV5-4 combines with J gene TRBJ1-1; the match to TRBD1 covers 7 bases. CDR1 and CDR2 (germline): SGHNT, YYREEE (reference sequence). There are 13 residues in the CDR3. With V trimmed by 2 bases and J by 4 bases, 2 bases remained unmatched.

The J gene is TRBJ1-1, the V gene TRBV6-1; TRBD1 aligns across 7 bases. Germline V gene lookup returns CDR1 MNHNS and CDR2 SASEGT. The V segment lost 5 bases and the J segment 4 bases; nucleotides outside the gene matches: 10. The CDR3 spans 15 residues. The CDR3 DNA follows: TGTGCCAGCAGTACACCTAGGGGGCAAAGCACTGAAGCTTTCTTT. Residues: CASSTPRGQSTEAFF.

This clonotype was found many times. This chain links TRBV5-1 with TRBJ1-4; D uncertain. CDR3 length: 15 residues. Between the trimmed V and J ends, which lost 0 bases and 0 bases, there was a span of 6 bases. CDR1 is SGHRS and CDR2 is YFSETQ in the germline V gene. The CDR3 DNA reads TGCGCCAGCAGCTTGGGACCCTCAACTAATGAAAAACTGTTTTTT. This sequence encodes CASSLGPSTNEKLFF.

This clonotype was counted at least ten times. The chain joins TRBV27 to TRBJ1-1; D uncertain. Germline loops: CDR1 MNHEY, CDR2 SMNVEV (reference sequence). This CDR3 spans 13 amino acids. The V end lost 5 bases, the J end lost 0 bases, and 7 bases lay between the germline ends. CDR3 sequence: CASSLQMNTEAFF. CDR3 nucleotide sequence: TGTGCCAGCAGTCTTCAAATGAACACTGAAGCTTTCTTT.

At least ten counts were recorded for this clonotype. The chain uses TRBV4-1 and TRBJ1-1, with TRBD1 matching over 10 bases. The CDR3 spans 15 residues. V shed 0 bases and J 3 bases; nucleotides not matched to a gene: 1. Looked up from germline, CDR1 is MGHRA and CDR2 is YSYEKL. Here the CDR3 reads CASSQDGTGDTEAFF. Here the CDR3 DNA reads TGCGCCAGCAGCCAAGACGGGACAGGGGACACTGAAGCTTTCTTT.

This clonotype was observed at least ten times. This chain uses TRBV3-1 with TRBJ1-2; D perhaps matches TRBD1 (5 bases). Trimming cost V 2 bases and J 0 bases, with 19 bases left between them. This CDR3 is built from 18 residues. Per germline, CDR1 LGHDT and CDR2 YNNKEL (reference sequence). The CDR3 nucleotides read TGTGCCAGCAGCCAATACGGGCCGGGACTTTCAGCTAACTATGGCTACACCTTC. Protein sequence: CASSQYGPGLSANYGYTF.